The clone carrying this T cell receptor (beta chain) is labeled medium-sized. These data originate in a study of sequential checkpoint blockade in melanoma. Using immunoSEQ multiplex PCR, the repertoire was profiled, and TCRdb retains in-frame clones only, with some absent. Here the sample spans around 9,800 clones, roughly 50% being singletons. Treatment noted: randomized to nivolumab then ipilimumab (arm A) or the reverse (arm B). The CDR3 consists of 15 residues. CDR1 and CDR2 from the germline V gene are ENHRY and SYGVKD. The V gene end was trimmed by 2 bases and the J gene end by 3 bases; junction bases not matched to a gene: 3.

Sequences were derived from CD8+ T cells sorted from blood (inferred from file names), sampled from a patient given nivolumab and ipilimumab in sequence. The chain uses TRBV10-3 and TRBJ2-7; 11 bases are a match to TRBD1. The sequence came from a human donor with melanoma. CDR3 sequence (DNA): TGTGCCATCAGTGAGCTGGGGACAGGGGGCTACGAGCAGTACTTC. Protein: CAISELGTGGYEQYF.